These T cell receptor beta chains were read from a single sample in a study of beta chain features in type 1 diabetes. The repertoire was sequenced with immunoSEQ multiplex PCR; TCRdb's copy has only in-frame clones and lacks some. The data contain about 210,000 clones, under 13% of them singletons. Sequenced sample: central memory CD4+ T cells from blood. Source of these receptors: a man aged 18 to 30 in good health. CDR3s leave out the opening cysteine and the closing phenylalanine or tryptophan.

V gene	J gene	CDR3 protein
TRBV9	TRBJ2-7	ASSRWSGTDSYEQY
TRBV5-1	TRBJ2-3	ASSLETPGRPTDTQY
TRBV2	TRBJ2-3	ANKGGTSTDTQY
TRBV5-1	TRBJ2-7	ASSTAGDSYYEQY
TRBV18	TRBJ2-7	ASFEALGYYEQY
TRBV10-3	TRBJ1-5	AISESEERGNQPQH
TRBV5-1	TRBJ1-1	ASSWLVDRGNTEAF
TRBV7-9	TRBJ2-3	ASSRLAGLTDTQY
TRBV4-3	TRBJ1-2	ASSQQGTLNYGYT
TRBV5-4	TRBJ1-2	ASSPASTGNYGYT
TRBV2	NA	ASKREVYEQY
TRBV5-1	TRBJ2-1	ASSPGQDYNEQF
TRBV28	TRBJ2-7	ASSFPDEQY
TRBV25-1	TRBJ1-2	ASSEPGLSSYGYT
TRBV18	TRBJ1-4	ASQEGEKLF
TRBV5-6	TRBJ2-1	ASSWGSGSYNEQF
TRBV27	TRBJ1-5	ASSPDRGGNQPQH
TRBV7-2	TRBJ2-7	ASSPAGGRAGREQY
TRBV6-5	TRBJ2-1	ASSYDRGLYNEQF
TRBV2	TRBJ2-7	ASSEQAGFYEQY
TRBV7-9	TRBJ2-5	ASSFGSQETQY
TRBV7-2	TRBJ1-5	PSSHGTGKERPQH
TRBV2	TRBJ2-1	ASSEQSEQF
TRBV10-3	TRBJ2-1	AISDYSNEQF
TRBV7-2	TRBJ2-7	ASSRSQQGGNYEQY
TRBV30	TRBJ1-1	AWSGEVTEAF
TRBV28	TRBJ2-1	ASSPKGARGEQF
TRBV11-2	TRBJ2-3	ASSQTSGTDTQY
TRBV19	TRBJ2-1	ASKPWQSGEQF
TRBV4-2	TRBJ2-3	ASSPGLASAPELDPQY
TRBV9	TRBJ1-3	ASSVAGDPGNTIY
TRBV11-3	TRBJ2-1	ASSSVGGSYNEQF
TRBV9	TRBJ1-1	ASSARPHTEAF
TRBV5-1	TRBJ2-7	ASSPGQGHEQY
TRBV6-1	TRBJ2-5	ASLRTGALRETQY
TRBV11-2	TRBJ2-2	ASSLRDRLGGELF
TRBV2	TRBJ2-3	ASSVWDRVGSSGSHTQY
TRBV30	TRBJ2-5	AWSVPGQLYQETQY
TRBV4-1	TRBJ1-3	ASSQAGTGLSGNTIY
TRBV6-1	TRBJ2-7	ASIGRDRRYEQY
TRBV4-1	TRBJ2-5	ASSVTSGSIGETQY
TRBV7-3	TRBJ2-1	ASSLKPGLAIYNEQF